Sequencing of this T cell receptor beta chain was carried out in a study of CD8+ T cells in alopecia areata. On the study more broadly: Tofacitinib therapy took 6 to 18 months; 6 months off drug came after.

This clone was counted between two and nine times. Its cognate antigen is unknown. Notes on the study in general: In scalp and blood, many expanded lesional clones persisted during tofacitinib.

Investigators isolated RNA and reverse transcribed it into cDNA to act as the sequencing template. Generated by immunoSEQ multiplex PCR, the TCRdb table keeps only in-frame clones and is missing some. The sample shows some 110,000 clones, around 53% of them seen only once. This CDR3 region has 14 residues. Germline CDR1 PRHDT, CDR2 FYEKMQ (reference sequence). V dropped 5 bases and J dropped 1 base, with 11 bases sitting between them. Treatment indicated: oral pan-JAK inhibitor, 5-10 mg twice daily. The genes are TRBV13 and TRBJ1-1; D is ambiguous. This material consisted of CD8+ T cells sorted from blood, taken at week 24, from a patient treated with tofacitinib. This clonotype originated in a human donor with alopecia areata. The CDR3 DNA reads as TGTGCCAGCAGCCCAGACTCCCGGAACACTGAAGCTTTCTTT. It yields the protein CASSPDSRNTEAFF.